This is a list of T cell receptor beta chains from one sample in a study of blood T cell repertoires in COVID-19. Repertoires were generated with immunoSEQ multiplex PCR, while TCRdb's copy carries only in-frame clones and drops some. The table shows about 16,000 clones, with around 87% occurring only once. Sequenced input: peripheral blood. The receptors were gathered from a human donor in a cohort sampled during active COVID-19. CDR3s include the opening cysteine and the closing phenylalanine or tryptophan. The D gene is left open where the match is weak. Rows give clone size only sometimes, using once, few, many, or a class for an expanded clone.

v_call: TRBV10-3; cdr3_length: 16; j_call: TRBJ1-5; d_call: TRBD1; clone_size: NA; cdr3_aa: CAISETDRGENQPQHF; cdr3_nt: TGTGCCATCAGTGAGACCGACAGGGGAGAGAATCAGCCCCAGCATTTT
v_call: TRBV3-1/TRBV3-2; cdr3_length: 15; j_call: TRBJ2-7; d_call: NA; clone_size: few; cdr3_aa: CASSQPRAAFYEQYF; cdr3_nt: TGTGCCAGCAGCCAACCCCGTGCGGCGTTCTACGAGCAGTACTTC
v_call: TRBV18; cdr3_length: 14; j_call: TRBJ1-4; d_call: TRBD1; clone_size: NA; cdr3_aa: CASSPGTATEKLFF; cdr3_nt: TGTGCCAGCTCACCCGGGACAGCCACGGAAAAACTGTTTTTT
v_call: TRBV6-2/TRBV6-3; cdr3_length: 13; j_call: TRBJ1-5; d_call: NA; clone_size: NA; cdr3_aa: CASSGTDNQPQHF; cdr3_nt: TGTGCCAGCAGTGGAACAGACAATCAGCCCCAGCATTTT
v_call: TRBV7-2; cdr3_length: 18; j_call: TRBJ2-5; d_call: TRBD2; clone_size: NA; cdr3_aa: CASSLGTVAGGLKETQYF; cdr3_nt: TGTGCCAGCAGCTTAGGGACAGTCGCGGGGGGGCTTAAAGAGACCCAGTACTTC
v_call: TRBV19; cdr3_length: 13; j_call: TRBJ2-7; d_call: NA; clone_size: once; cdr3_aa: CASSIGPQNEQYF; cdr3_nt: TGTGCCAGTAGTATAGGCCCGCAGAACGAGCAGTACTTC
v_call: TRBV11-1; cdr3_length: 15; j_call: TRBJ1-6; d_call: TRBD1; clone_size: once; cdr3_aa: CASSHRDRINSPLHF; cdr3_nt: TGTGCCAGCAGCCACCGGGACAGAATTAATTCACCCCTCCACTTT
v_call: TRBV11-2; cdr3_length: 14; j_call: TRBJ1-2; d_call: NA; clone_size: NA; cdr3_aa: CASSRVEGGYGYTF; cdr3_nt: TGTGCCAGCAGCCGCGTGGAGGGAGGGTATGGCTACACCTTC
v_call: TRBV7-9; cdr3_length: 11; j_call: TRBJ2-2; d_call: NA; clone_size: NA; cdr3_aa: CASDESRGAVF; cdr3_nt: TGTGCCAGCGATGAGTCTCGGGGAGCTGTTTTT
v_call: TRBV21-1; cdr3_length: 16; j_call: TRBJ2-2; d_call: NA; clone_size: NA; cdr3_aa: CASGPGLAQSGGELFF; cdr3_nt: TGTGCCAGCGGGCCGGGACTAGCGCAGTCAGGCGGGGAGCTGTTTTTT
v_call: TRBV20-1; cdr3_length: 11; j_call: TRBJ1-2; d_call: NA; clone_size: NA; cdr3_aa: CSARDTYGYTF; cdr3_nt: TGCAGTGCTAGGGACACCTATGGCTACACCTTC
v_call: TRBV3-1/TRBV3-2; cdr3_length: 14; j_call: TRBJ1-3; d_call: TRBD1; clone_size: NA; cdr3_aa: CASSPWDSGNTIYF; cdr3_nt: TGTGCCAGCAGCCCCTGGGACAGCGGAAACACCATATATTTT
v_call: TRBV29-1; cdr3_length: 15; j_call: TRBJ1-2; d_call: NA; clone_size: NA; cdr3_aa: CSVDWREQANYGYTF; cdr3_nt: TGCAGCGTTGATTGGAGGGAACAGGCTAACTATGGCTACACCTTC
v_call: TRBV11-1; cdr3_length: 15; j_call: TRBJ2-3; d_call: NA; clone_size: NA; cdr3_aa: CASSLTLGLTDTQYF; cdr3_nt: TGTGCCAGCAGCTTAACCTTAGGACTCACAGATACGCAGTATTTT
v_call: TRBV6-2/TRBV6-3; cdr3_length: 15; j_call: TRBJ2-1; d_call: TRBD2; clone_size: NA; cdr3_aa: CASSGTSGGYNEQFF; cdr3_nt: TGTGCCAGCAGTGGGACTAGCGGGGGTTACAATGAGCAGTTCTTC
v_call: TRBV7-8; cdr3_length: 15; j_call: TRBJ1-1; d_call: TRBD1; clone_size: NA; cdr3_aa: CASSPTDRMGAEAFF; cdr3_nt: TGTGCCAGCAGCCCCACGGACAGGATGGGGGCGGAAGCTTTCTTT
v_call: TRBV28; cdr3_length: 15; j_call: TRBJ2-7; d_call: TRBD1; clone_size: NA; cdr3_aa: CASSSRDRGLYEQYF; cdr3_nt: TGTGCCAGCAGTTCTCGGGACAGGGGGCTCTACGAGCAGTACTTC
v_call: TRBV19; cdr3_length: 12; j_call: TRBJ1-2; d_call: NA; clone_size: NA; cdr3_aa: CASMGSEGGYTF; cdr3_nt: TGTGCCAGTATGGGCTCGGAAGGTGGCTACACCTTC
v_call: TRBV18; cdr3_length: 12; j_call: TRBJ1-1; d_call: NA; clone_size: NA; cdr3_aa: CASSVRGTEAFF; cdr3_nt: TGTGCCAGCTCCGTACGGGGGACTGAAGCTTTCTTT
v_call: TRBV7-2; cdr3_length: 15; j_call: TRBJ1-2; d_call: NA; clone_size: few; cdr3_aa: CASSKTVGDVNGYTF; cdr3_nt: TGTGCCAGCAGCAAGACGGTCGGGGATGTTAATGGCTACACCTTC
v_call: TRBV11-2; cdr3_length: 12; j_call: TRBJ2-7; d_call: NA; clone_size: once; cdr3_aa: CASSLQIYEQYF; cdr3_nt: TGTGCCAGCAGCTTACAGATCTACGAGCAGTACTTC
v_call: TRBV7-8; cdr3_length: 16; j_call: TRBJ2-7; d_call: TRBD1; clone_size: NA; cdr3_aa: CASSRQGVGRNYEQYF; cdr3_nt: TGTGCCAGCAGCCGGCAGGGGGTGGGACGCAACTACGAGCAGTACTTC
v_call: TRBV3-1/TRBV3-2; cdr3_length: 17; j_call: TRBJ2-7; d_call: NA; clone_size: NA; cdr3_aa: CASSQEKDSPESYEQYF; cdr3_nt: TGTGCCAGCAGCCAAGAAAAGGACAGCCCTGAATCCTACGAGCAGTACTTC
v_call: TRBV6-5; cdr3_length: 13; j_call: TRBJ1-6; d_call: NA; clone_size: NA; cdr3_aa: CASRTVHNSPLHF; cdr3_nt: TGTGCCAGCAGGACAGTGCATAATTCACCCCTCCACTTT
v_call: TRBV11-3; cdr3_length: 18; j_call: TRBJ1-1; d_call: NA; clone_size: few; cdr3_aa: CASRIPITQAHMNTEAFF; cdr3_nt: TGTGCCAGCAGAATCCCAATAACACAGGCACACATGAACACTGAAGCTTTCTTT
v_call: TRBV7-9; cdr3_length: 15; j_call: TRBJ1-6; d_call: NA; clone_size: few; cdr3_aa: CASSSSGARNSPLHF; cdr3_nt: TGTGCCAGCAGCTCCTCAGGGGCGCGTAATTCACCCCTCCACTTT
v_call: TRBV5-6; cdr3_length: 14; j_call: TRBJ1-2; d_call: NA; clone_size: NA; cdr3_aa: CASSRQGAASGYTF; cdr3_nt: TGTGCCAGCAGCCGCCAAGGGGCGGCCTCCGGCTACACCTTC
v_call: TRBV4-2; cdr3_length: 13; j_call: TRBJ2-3; d_call: NA; clone_size: once; cdr3_aa: CASSQDRGDTQYF; cdr3_nt: TGTGCCAGCAGCCAAGATCGGGGGGATACGCAGTATTTT
v_call: TRBV6-1; cdr3_length: 15; j_call: TRBJ1-4; d_call: NA; clone_size: NA; cdr3_aa: CASSERGSPNEKLFF; cdr3_nt: TGTGCCAGCAGTGAAAGGGGTAGTCCTAATGAAAAACTGTTTTTT
v_call: TRBV9; cdr3_length: 16; j_call: TRBJ2-2; d_call: TRBD2; clone_size: NA; cdr3_aa: CASSSTSGRDTGELFF; cdr3_nt: TGTGCCAGCAGCTCTACTAGCGGTCGGGACACCGGGGAGCTGTTTTTT
v_call: TRBV19; cdr3_length: 11; j_call: TRBJ1-1; d_call: NA; clone_size: NA; cdr3_aa: CAIKRGTEAFF; cdr3_nt: TGTGCCATCAAGCGGGGCACTGAAGCTTTCTTT
v_call: TRBV3-1/TRBV3-2; cdr3_length: 14; j_call: TRBJ2-1; d_call: NA; clone_size: NA; cdr3_aa: CASSNGGEGLGRFF; cdr3_nt: TGTGCCAGCAGTAACGGCGGGGAAGGCCTGGGCCGGTTCTTC
v_call: TRBV7-3; cdr3_length: 14; j_call: TRBJ2-5; d_call: NA; clone_size: NA; cdr3_aa: CASSLGPAKETQYF; cdr3_nt: TGTGCCAGCAGCTTAGGTCCTGCGAAAGAGACCCAGTACTTC
v_call: TRBV6-2/TRBV6-3; cdr3_length: 13; j_call: TRBJ1-6; d_call: TRBD1; clone_size: NA; cdr3_aa: CASSRDRNSPLHF; cdr3_nt: TGTGCCAGCAGTAGGGACAGGAACTCACCCCTCCACTTT
v_call: TRBV7-6; cdr3_length: 16; j_call: TRBJ2-2; d_call: NA; clone_size: NA; cdr3_aa: CASSLARGRNTGELFF; cdr3_nt: TGTGCCAGCAGCTTAGCGCGGGGCAGGAACACCGGGGAGCTGTTTTTT
v_call: TRBV7-9; cdr3_length: 16; j_call: TRBJ1-6; d_call: NA; clone_size: NA; cdr3_aa: CASSFPQGERNSPLHF; cdr3_nt: TGTGCCAGCAGCTTCCCCCAGGGTGAACGGAATTCACCCCTCCACTTT
v_call: TRBV7-9; cdr3_length: 19; j_call: TRBJ2-3; d_call: TRBD2; clone_size: NA; cdr3_aa: CASSLRLAGGTTHGDTQYF; cdr3_nt: TGTGCCAGCAGCTTAAGACTAGCGGGGGGAACTACACACGGAGATACGCAGTATTTT
v_call: TRBV19; cdr3_length: 16; j_call: TRBJ1-2; d_call: NA; clone_size: NA; cdr3_aa: CASSTLEGRQGYGYTF; cdr3_nt: TGTGCCAGTAGTACCTTAGAAGGCAGGCAGGGCTATGGCTACACCTTC
v_call: TRBV5-4; cdr3_length: 15; j_call: TRBJ1-4; d_call: NA; clone_size: once; cdr3_aa: CASTPGQIGGEKLFF; cdr3_nt: TGTGCCAGCACCCCCGGACAAATTGGCGGTGAAAAACTGTTTTTT
v_call: TRBV2; cdr3_length: 11; j_call: TRBJ1-2; d_call: NA; clone_size: NA; cdr3_aa: CASSGSYGYTF; cdr3_nt: TGTGCCAGCAGTGGTAGCTATGGCTACACCTTC
v_call: TRBV5-1; cdr3_length: 17; j_call: TRBJ1-2; d_call: TRBD1; clone_size: NA; cdr3_aa: CASSFSPETGELYGYTF; cdr3_nt: TGCGCCAGCAGCTTTTCCCCAGAGACAGGGGAACTCTATGGCTACACCTTC
v_call: TRBV7-2; cdr3_length: 18; j_call: TRBJ2-1; d_call: TRBD2; clone_size: NA; cdr3_aa: CASSSRSQKLAGEGEQFF; cdr3_nt: TGTGCCAGCAGCTCCCGGTCGCAAAAACTAGCGGGAGAGGGTGAGCAGTTCTTC
v_call: TRBV27; cdr3_length: 13; j_call: TRBJ1-5; d_call: NA; clone_size: few; cdr3_aa: CASSLLGGQPQHF; cdr3_nt: TGTGCCAGCAGTTTATTGGGGGGACAGCCCCAGCATTTT
v_call: TRBV5-6; cdr3_length: 14; j_call: TRBJ1-2; d_call: NA; clone_size: NA; cdr3_aa: CASSFDRSNYGYTF; cdr3_nt: TGTGCCAGCAGCTTTGACAGATCAAACTATGGCTACACCTTC
v_call: TRBV5-1; cdr3_length: 16; j_call: TRBJ2-2; d_call: NA; clone_size: NA; cdr3_aa: CASSLMGGPDTGELFF; cdr3_nt: TGCGCCAGCAGCTTGATGGGGGGGCCTGACACCGGGGAGCTGTTTTTT
v_call: TRBV19; cdr3_length: 11; j_call: TRBJ2-7; d_call: NA; clone_size: NA; cdr3_aa: CASGGPSEQYF; cdr3_nt: TGTGCCAGCGGTGGTCCCTCCGAGCAGTACTTC
v_call: TRBV7-9; cdr3_length: 15; j_call: TRBJ2-7; d_call: TRBD1; clone_size: NA; cdr3_aa: CASSDRDRQPYEQYF; cdr3_nt: TGTGCCAGCAGCGACCGGGACAGGCAGCCCTACGAGCAGTACTTC
v_call: TRBV7-9; cdr3_length: 15; j_call: TRBJ1-2; d_call: TRBD1; clone_size: NA; cdr3_aa: CASSLVQGANYGYTF; cdr3_nt: TGTGCCAGCAGCTTAGTGCAGGGGGCTAACTATGGCTACACCTTC
v_call: TRBV6-6; cdr3_length: 14; j_call: TRBJ2-1; d_call: TRBD2; clone_size: NA; cdr3_aa: CASSYAGGPGEQFF; cdr3_nt: TGTGCCAGCAGTTACGCGGGGGGGCCTGGTGAGCAGTTCTTC
v_call: TRBV7-6; cdr3_length: 14; j_call: TRBJ2-7; d_call: TRBD1; clone_size: NA; cdr3_aa: CASSLETGIGEQYF; cdr3_nt: TGTGCCAGCAGCTTAGAGACAGGGATAGGGGAGCAGTACTTC
v_call: TRBV11-2; cdr3_length: 13; j_call: TRBJ2-4; d_call: NA; clone_size: NA; cdr3_aa: CASLSLLKNIQYF; cdr3_nt: TGTGCCAGTTTAAGCCTCCTCAAAAACATTCAGTACTTC
v_call: TRBV6-5; cdr3_length: 14; j_call: TRBJ1-3; d_call: NA; clone_size: NA; cdr3_aa: CASSRQDSGNTIYF; cdr3_nt: TGTGCCAGCAGTCGACAGGACTCTGGAAACACCATATATTTT
v_call: TRBV3-1/TRBV3-2; cdr3_length: 14; j_call: TRBJ2-3; d_call: NA; clone_size: NA; cdr3_aa: CASSPGFSTDTQYF; cdr3_nt: TGTGCCAGCAGCCCAGGGTTTAGCACAGATACGCAGTATTTT